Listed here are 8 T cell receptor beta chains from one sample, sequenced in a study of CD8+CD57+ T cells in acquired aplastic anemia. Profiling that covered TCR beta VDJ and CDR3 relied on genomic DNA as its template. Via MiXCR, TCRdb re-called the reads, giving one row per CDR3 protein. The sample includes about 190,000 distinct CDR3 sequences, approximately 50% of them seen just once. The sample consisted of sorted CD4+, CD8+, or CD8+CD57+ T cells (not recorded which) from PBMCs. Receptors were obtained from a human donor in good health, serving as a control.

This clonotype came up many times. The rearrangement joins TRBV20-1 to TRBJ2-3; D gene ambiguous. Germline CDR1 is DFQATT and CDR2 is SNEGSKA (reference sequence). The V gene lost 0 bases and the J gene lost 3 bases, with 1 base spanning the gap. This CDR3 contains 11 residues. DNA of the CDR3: TGCAGTGCTAGAGATACAGATACGCAGTATTTT. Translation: CSARDTDTQYF.

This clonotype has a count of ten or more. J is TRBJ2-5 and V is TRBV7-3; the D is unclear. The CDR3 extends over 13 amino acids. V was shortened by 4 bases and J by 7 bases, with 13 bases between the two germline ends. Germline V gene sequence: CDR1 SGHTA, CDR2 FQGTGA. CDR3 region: CASSSVPGGTQYF. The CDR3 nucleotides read TGTGCCAGCAGCTCTGTACCGGGTGGGACCCAGTACTTC.

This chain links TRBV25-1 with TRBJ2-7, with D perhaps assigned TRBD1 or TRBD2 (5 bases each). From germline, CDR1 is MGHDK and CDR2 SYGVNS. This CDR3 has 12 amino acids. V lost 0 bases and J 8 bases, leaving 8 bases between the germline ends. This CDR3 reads CASSEYGGKQYF. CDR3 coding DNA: TGTGCCAGCAGTGAATATGGGGGAAAGCAGTACTTC.

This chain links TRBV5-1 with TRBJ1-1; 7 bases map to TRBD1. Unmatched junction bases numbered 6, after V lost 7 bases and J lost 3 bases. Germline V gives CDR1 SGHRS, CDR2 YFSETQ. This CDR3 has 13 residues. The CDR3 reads CASARGSDTEAFF. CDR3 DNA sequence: TGCGCCAGCGCCAGGGGGTCGGACACTGAAGCTTTCTTT.

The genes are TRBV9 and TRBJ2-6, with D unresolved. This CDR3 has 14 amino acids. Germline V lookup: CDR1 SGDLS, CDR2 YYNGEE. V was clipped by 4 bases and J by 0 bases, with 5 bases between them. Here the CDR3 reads CASSLPSGANVLTF. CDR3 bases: TGTGCCAGCAGCCTTCCCTCTGGGGCCAACGTCCTGACTTTC.

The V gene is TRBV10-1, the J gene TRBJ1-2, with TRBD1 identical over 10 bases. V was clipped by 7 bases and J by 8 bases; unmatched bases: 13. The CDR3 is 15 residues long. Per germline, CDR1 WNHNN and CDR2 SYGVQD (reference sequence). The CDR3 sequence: CASNAGTGEFRGYTF. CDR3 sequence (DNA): TGCGCCAGCAACGCCGGGACAGGGGAGTTCAGAGGCTACACCTTC.

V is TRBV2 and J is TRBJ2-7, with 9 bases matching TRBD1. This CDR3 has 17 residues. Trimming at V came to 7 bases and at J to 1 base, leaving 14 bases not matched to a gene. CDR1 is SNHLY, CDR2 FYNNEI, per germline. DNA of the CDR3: TGTGCCAGCACTGAGGACCGTCCCGGGACAGGGTCCTACGAGCAGTACTTC. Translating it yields CASTEDRPGTGSYEQYF.

CDR3 sequence (DNA): TGCAGCGCCGGGGACAGGGTAGTAGGAGGCTACACCTTC. This sequence encodes CSAGDRVVGGYTF. This chain uses TRBV29-1 with TRBJ1-2, with 9 bases lining up with TRBD1. CDR1 and CDR2 (germline): SQVTM, ANQGSEA. The trim removed 7 bases at V and 8 bases at J, leaving 11 bases unmatched. This CDR3 contains 13 residues.